This T cell receptor (beta chain) derives from a study of metastatic and nonmetastatic thyroid tumors. For the study at large: A comparison of repertoires was made across blood and tumor or nodule tissue from malignant and benign thyroid patients. General study points: It was reportedly found that TCR beta diversity was significantly higher in malignant thyroid tumors than in benign nodules, a difference seen in both blood and tumor samples.

Looked up from germline, CDR1 is KGHSH and CDR2 is LQKENI. The CDR3 is made up of 14 amino acids. V lost 3 bases to trimming and J lost 7 bases; unmatched junction nucleotides: 4. All patients were treatment-naive before thyroid surgery. The authors' processing: Across clinicopathological groups, CDR3 differences served as the basis for building a distant-metastasis classifier for papillary thyroid cancer. TCRdb re-clonotyped the PCR reads via MiXCR. TCRdb's processing, not the authors', yielded these V and J calls. Here the sample spans roughly 71,000 clones, 18% being singletons. There are many counts of this clone. Its antigen is undetermined.

The specimen sequenced was blood. The chain is built from TRBV18 and TRBJ1-4; TRBD1 matches at 8 bases. This receptor was taken from a female donor with papillary thyroid cancer or a benign thyroid nodule (not recorded which). Some clones in this sample may be carry-over from other donors' samples. The CDR3 sequence: CASSPTGAGEKLFF. In DNA, the CDR3 is TGTGCCAGCTCACCGACAGGGGCGGGTGAAAAACTGTTTTTT. Full variable domain (missing parts from reference TRBV18 and TRBJ1-4): NAGVMQNPRHLVRRRGQEARLRCSPMKGHSHVYWYRQLPEEGLKFMVYLQKENIIDESGMPKERFSAEFPKEGPSILRIQQVVRGDSAAYFCASSPTGAGEKLFFGSGTQLSVL.